A selection of T cell receptor beta chains follows, all from one sample in a study of tumor-infiltrating lymphocytes in primary liver carcinoma. TCRdb fed the multiplex PCR reads into MiXCR, producing one record per CDR3 protein. The table records about 210,000 distinct CDR3 sequences, 85% of them present only once. Sequencing used tumor tissue from primary liver carcinoma. The receptors derive from a man in his forties with primary liver carcinoma and hepatitis B virus infection. CDR3s include the opening cysteine and the closing phenylalanine or tryptophan.

TRBJ2-3,TRBV9,CASSVDSSILDTQYF
TRBJ2-1,TRBV5-4,CASSLLAGSYSEQFF
TRBJ2-1,TRBV4-2,CASSREVAEASCNEQFF
TRBJ2-5,TRBV5-5,CASTWGGRGETHYF
TRBJ2-1,TRBV6-1,CASNETSGNSHEQFF
TRBJ2-1,TRBV6-2/TRBV6-3,CASSHGAGADVQFF
TRBJ2-7,TRBV5-4,CARSLGREGPQDEQYF
TRBJ2-2,TRBV12-3/TRBV12-4,CASSFIGGGELFF
TRBJ1-2,TRBV6-2/TRBV6-3,CVSNAGTAYDYTF
TRBJ1-2,TRBV7-9,CASGQSGTGLVYGYTF
TRBJ1-1,TRBV29-1,CCASLRGMNTEAFF
TRBJ2-1,TRBV4-2,CASSQASGIHNEQFF
TRBJ2-1,TRBV29-1,CSVPSRSLEQFF
TRBJ2-2,TRBV12-3/TRBV12-4,CANRTDSPNTGELFF
TRBJ1-2,TRBV6-5,CASNYGGRIYGYTF
TRBJ2-1,TRBV24-1,CATSDGASGVSYNEQFF
TRBJ2-1,TRBV4-1,CPSSPRPPGTSYIEQLF
TRBJ1-2,TRBV10-3,CATSEAIYGYTF